This TCR beta chain was found in a study of T cell repertoires in cytomegalovirus infection. Study summary: Recently identified HLA-C-restricted CMV epitopes and well-studied HLA-B-restricted CMV epitopes were used by the study. Public TCR beta signature analysis indicated the presence of both CMV infection and matching HLA type. Study-wide results and limits: Dominating the ex vivo response were HLA-C-restricted CMV-specific TCR beta clonotypes. Accumulated public TCR beta family frequency recognized individuals carrying CMV together with the relevant HLA.

As to this clonotype: The antigen is undetermined.

Trimming took 4 bases from V and 6 from J, leaving 10 bases between them. This CDR3 contains 13 residues. The germline CDR1 and CDR2 sequences are LNHDA and SQIVND (reference sequence). TCRdb reanalysed the reads using MiXCR and keeps one entry per CDR3 protein. The repertoire holds roughly 920,000 distinct CDR3 sequences, with less than 40% as singletons. The V call is TRBV19, the J call TRBJ2-1; D is unclear. The source material was cultured CD8+ T cells from PBMCs, sampled from culture after CMV antigen stimulation. The source is a human donor in good health (CMV status not recorded). Some clones in this sample may be carry-over from other donors' samples. The CDR3 sequence: CASSTGSRNEQFF. The CDR3 region has the DNA TGTGCCAGTAGTACTGGCAGTCGCAATGAGCAGTTCTTC.